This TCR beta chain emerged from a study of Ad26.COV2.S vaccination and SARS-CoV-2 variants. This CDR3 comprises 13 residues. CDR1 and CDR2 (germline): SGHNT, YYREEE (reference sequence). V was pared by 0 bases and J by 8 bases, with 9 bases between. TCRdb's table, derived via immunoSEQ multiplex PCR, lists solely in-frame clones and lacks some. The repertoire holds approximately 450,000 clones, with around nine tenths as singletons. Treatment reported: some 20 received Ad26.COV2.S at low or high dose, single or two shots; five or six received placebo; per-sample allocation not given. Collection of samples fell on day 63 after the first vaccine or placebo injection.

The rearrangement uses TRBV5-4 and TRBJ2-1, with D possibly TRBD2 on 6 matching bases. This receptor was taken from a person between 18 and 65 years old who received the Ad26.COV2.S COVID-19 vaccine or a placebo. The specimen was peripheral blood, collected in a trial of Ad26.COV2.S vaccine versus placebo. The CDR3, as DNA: TGTGCCAGCAGCTTGGTATCTAGCGATGAGCAGTTCTTC. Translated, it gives CASSLVSSDEQFF.